This T cell receptor beta chain was identified during a study of shared clonotypes between healthy human individuals. The CDR3 is 17 residues long. With 7 bases removed from V and 0 bases from J, the gap between germline ends came to 18 bases. Germline V gene lookup returns CDR1 LNHDA and CDR2 SQIVND (reference sequence). Naivety among CD8 cells was defined by CD45RO negativity and positive CCR7 selection, thereby excluding terminally differentiated effector memory CD45RA+ cells. Assay used: immunoSEQ multiplex PCR; TCRdb lists only in-frame clones, some missing. The data show about 1.9 million clones, around 95% seen once.

This TCR came from a man aged 18 to 29 in good health. Some clones in this sample may be carry-over from other donors' samples. V usage is TRBV19 and J usage is TRBJ2-2; D is unresolved. The sequencing input was naive CD8+ T cells from PBMCs. The CDR3 nucleotides are TGTGCCAGTACTGACTCACGGAGAGCGACGAACACCGGGGAGCTGTTTTTT. Its translation is CASTDSRRATNTGELFF.